This TCR beta chain comes out of a study of shared clonotypes between healthy human individuals. Study outcomes and limitations: Memory subsets generally showed smaller estimated richness than naive subsets did.

CDR1 is LGHNA, CDR2 YSLEER, per germline. The V and J ends lost 4 bases and 0 bases respectively, with 19 bases between them. The CDR3 is 18 residues long. With respect to this clone: The antigen remains unidentified.

At deep level, the assay was performed. Method: immunoSEQ multiplex PCR; TCRdb's copy keeps in-frame clones and lacks some. The sample consists of about 820,000 clones, approximately 92% of them appearing once. Naive CD8 cells lacked CD45RO, underwent positive selection for CCR7 and left out terminally differentiated effector memory CD45RA+ cells. The donors, all of them Caucasian adults, lived in Nashville, Tennessee. Sequencing was done on a sample of naive CD8+ T cells sorted from blood. The receptor was derived from a man aged 30 to 39 in good health. This sequence joins TRBV4-3 and TRBJ2-1; the D gene is possibly TRBD1 (5 bases). CDR3 protein: CASSLSRTGSASYNEQFF. Here the CDR3 DNA reads TGCGCCAGCAGCCTCTCGAGAACAGGTTCGGCCTCCTACAATGAGCAGTTCTTC.